These 32 T cell receptor beta chains were sequenced from one sample in a study of T cell changes during pregnancy in multiple sclerosis. Profiling relied on immunoSEQ multiplex PCR, and the TCRdb table lists in-frame clones only, not all of them. The data show more than 45,000 clones, around 92% seen once. The sequencing used CD4+ T cells from peripheral blood mononuclear cells, collected after pregnancy. These receptors were taken from a female donor with multiple sclerosis, enrolled in a pregnancy study.

V usage is TRBV6-5 and J usage is TRBJ1-5, with a possible D match to TRBD1 (5 bases). Per the germline V gene, CDR1 is MNHEY and CDR2 is SVGAGI. This CDR3 has 13 amino acids. The V end was cut by 5 bases, the J end by 3 bases, with 8 bases between. CDR3 coding DNA: TGTGCCAGCAGTGACAGCGACAATCAGCCCCAGCATTTT. This translates into CASSDSDNQPQHF.

The CDR3 DNA is TGTGCCAGCAGTTTAGCGGGAGGAGCAGCAGATGAGCAGTTCTTC. Protein product: CASSLAGGAADEQFF. The rearrangement links TRBV5-4 to TRBJ2-1; 10 bases align to TRBD2. The CDR3 has 15 residues. Trimming removed 5 bases from V and 8 bases from J; junction bases left unmatched: 10. Per germline, CDR1 SGHNT and CDR2 YYREEE (reference sequence).

With regard to this clone: The junction departs from the called germline gene at one end, perhaps through a read error. The chain is built from TRBV6-7 and TRBJ2-7; tentatively, D is TRBD2 (6 bases). TRBV6-7 is placed among ORFs of uncertain function. This CDR3 is built from 15 residues. CDR3 sequence (DNA): TGTGCCAGAAGTTACCAGGCAGGGAGGACCTACGAGCAGTACTTC. Protein product: CARSYQAGRTYEQYF.

The chain recombines TRBV28 with TRBJ2-7; 7 nucleotides align to TRBD2. This CDR3 contains 14 residues. The germline CDR1 and CDR2 sequences are MDHEN and SYDVKM. The trim removed 7 bases at V and 4 bases at J, leaving 10 bases unmatched. The CDR3 loop reads CASITGASGYEQYF. CDR3 DNA sequence: TGTGCCAGCATCACTGGGGCTAGCGGTTACGAGCAGTACTTC.

The chain joins TRBV7-9 to TRBJ2-1; TRBD2 is a possible D gene (5 bases). V lost 5 bases and J lost 4, with 18 bases in between. CDR3 length: 16 residues. The germline CDR1 and CDR2 sequences are SEHNR and FQNEAQ (reference sequence). The chain's CDR3 is CASSTIRGLKYNEQFF. The DNA for the CDR3 is TGTGCCAGCAGCACAATCCGAGGACTTAAGTACAATGAGCAGTTCTTC.

The V call is TRBV15, the J call TRBJ2-6, with D possibly being TRBD2 (5 bases). The CDR3 covers 20 residues. Per the germline V gene, CDR1 is LNHNV and CDR2 is YYDKDF (reference sequence). V gave up 0 bases and J gave up 0 bases, with 18 bases separating them. The CDR3 region is CATSRDRYLTGSSGANVLTF. DNA of the CDR3: TGTGCCACCAGCAGAGATCGATACCTGACGGGGAGCTCTGGGGCCAACGTCCTGACTTTC.

CDR3: CASSQLAGRGGVNTDTQYF. The CDR3 DNA follows: TGTGCCAGCAGTCAACTAGCGGGCCGCGGGGGGGTAAACACAGATACGCAGTATTTT. V usage is TRBV6-4 and J usage is TRBJ2-3; TRBD2 agrees at 9 bases. The germline CDR1 and CDR2 sequences are MRHNA and SNTAGT. The trim removed 5 bases at V and 2 bases at J, leaving 17 bases unmatched. This CDR3 has 19 amino acids.

For this clone: The same CDR3 arises from other DNA sequences in this sample as well. The chain uses TRBV6-4 and TRBJ2-5; TRBD2 matches 11 bases. Germline CDR1 and CDR2: MRHNA and SNTAGT. The V and J ends lost 4 bases and 1 base, in that order; junction bases with no gene match: 2. The CDR3 covers 15 residues. The CDR3 protein is CASSGTSGPQETQYF. CDR3 DNA: TGTGCCAGCAGTGGGACTAGCGGGCCCCAAGAGACCCAGTACTTC.

As concerns this clone: One end of the junction is discordant with germline, which a read error may explain. V gene TRBV7-7 combines with J gene TRBJ2-3; 7 bases are a match to TRBD2. Per germline, CDR1 SSHAT and CDR2 FNYEAQ (reference sequence). This CDR3 is 15 amino acids long. CDR3 region: CASSPRAGLTDTQYF. The CDR3 DNA reads as TGTGCTAGCAGCCCAAGAGCGGGGCTCACAGATACGCAGTATTTT.

J is TRBJ2-3 and V is TRBV7-3; D not resolved. Between the trimmed V and J ends, which lost 3 bases and 3 bases, there was a span of 7 bases. CDR1 and CDR2 from the germline V gene are SGHTA and FQGTGA. CDR3 length: 13 amino acids. CDR3 sequence (DNA): TGTGCCAGCAGCTTTTATCCGACAGATACGCAGTATTTT. Translation gives CASSFYPTDTQYF.

The chain employs TRBV2 and TRBJ2-5, with D perhaps matching TRBD1 (6 bases). This CDR3 contains 11 residues. CDR1 and CDR2 from the germline V gene are SNHLY and FYNNEI. V was cut by 7 bases and J by 6 bases, with 9 bases left in between. DNA of the CDR3: TGTGCCAGCAACAGGGTCCAGACCCAGTACTTC. This translates into CASNRVQTQYF.

Of note for this clone: A read error may produce the germline difference seen at one junction end. Other DNA sequences from this sample encode an identical CDR3 as well. The chain couples TRBV5-1 to TRBJ2-2; TRBD1 aligns across 9 bases. The CDR3 spans 14 residues. Germline loops: CDR1 SGHRS, CDR2 YFSETQ. The CDR3 loop is CASSSGQGPGELFF. The CDR3, as DNA: TGCGCCAGCAGCTCGGGACAGGGTCCAGGGGAGCTATTTTTT.

This clone was counted a single time. V and J are TRBV27 and TRBJ1-2; no clear D. The CDR3 length is 14 residues. Trimming shortened V by 0 bases and J by 4 bases, and 9 bases separated the two germline ends. The germline gives CDR1 MNHEY, CDR2 SMNVEV (reference sequence). The CDR3 here is CASSLSRDSYGYTF. In DNA, the CDR3 is TGTGCCAGCAGTTTATCCCGGGATTCCTATGGCTACACCTTC.

The chain employs TRBV7-9 and TRBJ1-1, with TRBD1 identical over 7 bases. This CDR3 contains 15 residues. Trimming cost V 5 bases and J 2 bases; bases outside gene matches: 8. The germline CDR1 and CDR2 sequences are SEHNR and FQNEAQ (reference sequence). CDR3 nucleotides: TGTGCCAGCAGCCTTGGGGACAGTTCAAACACTGAAGCTTTCTTT. This sequence encodes CASSLGDSSNTEAFF.

V gene TRBV27 combines with J gene TRBJ2-7, with D possibly being TRBD2 (5 bases). Trimming stripped 4 bases from V and 3 bases from J, with 16 bases between. The CDR3 has 15 residues. Looked up from germline, CDR1 is MNHEY and CDR2 is SMNVEV (reference sequence). The CDR3 DNA reads TGTGCCAGCAGTTACGCCGGGGTTCCTATCTACGAGCAGTACTTC. Translated: CASSYAGVPIYEQYF.

The rearrangement joins TRBV28 to TRBJ2-1; 14 nucleotides match TRBD2. The germline gives CDR1 MDHEN, CDR2 SYDVKM. This CDR3 has 18 amino acids. The V gene end was trimmed by 6 bases and the J gene end by 4 bases; junction bases not matched to a gene: 11. The CDR3 loop is CASRGLAGGKAIYNEQFF. In nucleotides, the CDR3 is TGTGCCAGCAGAGGACTAGCGGGAGGCAAAGCGATTTACAATGAGCAGTTCTTC.

This chain joins TRBV13 and TRBJ2-1; unclear D gene. Germline lookup yields CDR1 PRHDT and CDR2 FYEKMQ (reference sequence). The V and J ends lost 7 bases and 0 bases respectively, with 16 bases between them. The CDR3 is 16 residues long. The CDR3 nucleotides are TGTGCCAGCACCCCGTTTTCTAGGAGCTCCTACAATGAGCAGTTCTTC. Amino acid sequence: CASTPFSRSSYNEQFF. Together with reference TRBV13 and TRBJ2-1, the CDR3 gives the full variable domain: AAGVIQSPRHLIKEKRETATLKCYPIPRHDTVYWYQQGPGQDPQFLISFYEKMQSDKGSIPDRFSAQQFSDYHSELNMSSLELGDSALYFCASTPFSRSSYNEQFFGPGTRLTVL.

The gene calls are TRBV7-2 and TRBJ2-2; possible D gene TRBD1, 6 bases. With 2 bases removed from V and 8 bases from J, the gap between germline ends came to 15 bases. Per the germline V gene, CDR1 is SGHTA and CDR2 is FQGNSA. The CDR3 has 15 amino acids. The CDR3 here is CASSLQAGARGELFF. The CDR3 nucleotides read TGTGCCAGCAGCTTACAGGCAGGGGCCCGGGGGGAGCTGTTTTTT.

This chain links TRBV27 with TRBJ2-2; TRBD1 matches at 11 bases. CDR3 size: 16 residues. Trimming removed 6 bases from V and 5 bases from J; junction bases left unmatched: 8. Germline V gene sequence: CDR1 MNHEY, CDR2 SMNVEV (reference sequence). CDR3 protein: CASRTTDRGPTGELFF. CDR3 coding DNA: TGTGCCAGCAGAACAACGGACAGGGGGCCAACCGGGGAGCTGTTTTTT.

The V gene is TRBV29-1, the J gene TRBJ1-2; maybe TRBD1 (5 bases). Germline assignment: CDR1 SQVTM and CDR2 ANQGSEA. V was cut by 6 bases and J by 2 bases, with 19 bases left in between. The CDR3 spans 15 residues. The CDR3 DNA is TGCAGCGTCGCAACCCCTACGGGGGGGAACTATGGCTACACCTTC. It specifies CSVATPTGGNYGYTF. Full variable domain (remainder filled in from reference TRBV29-1 and TRBJ1-2): SAVISQKPSRDICQRGTSLTIQCQVDSQVTMMFWYRQQPGQSLTLIATANQGSEATYESGFVIDKFPISRPNLTFSTLTVSNMSPEDSSIYLCSVATPTGGNYGYTFGSGTRLTVV.

V and J are TRBV5-6 and TRBJ1-1, with D hard to call. Germline loops: CDR1 SGHDT, CDR2 YYEEEE. The CDR3 runs 15 residues. V lost 2 bases and J 3 bases, leaving 14 bases between the germline ends. Written as DNA, the CDR3 is TGTGCCAGCAGCTTTAGTACGGTGATAGACACTGAAGCTTTCTTT. As protein: CASSFSTVIDTEAFF. Supplemented by reference TRBV5-6 and TRBJ1-1, the full variable domain reads DAGVTQSPTHLIKTRGQQVTLRCSPKSGHDTVSWYQQALGQGPQFIFQYYEEEERQRGNFPDRFSGHQFPNYSSELNVNALLLGDSALYLCASSFSTVIDTEAFFGQGTRLTVV.

The rearrangement links TRBV28 to TRBJ1-2, with a tentative D call TRBD1 (6 bases). The CDR3 consists of 14 residues. Germline CDR1 reads MDHEN; CDR2 reads SYDVKM. Between the trimmed V and J ends, which lost 2 bases and 4 bases, there was a span of 11 bases. CDR3 in DNA: TGTGCCAGCAGTTTAGAGGCGGGGGCCTATGGCTACACCTTC. Its translation is CASSLEAGAYGYTF.

This clone was found a few times. The chain employs TRBV5-4 and TRBJ2-1; 10 bases match TRBD2. The CDR3 has 15 amino acids. Losses at the gene ends were 3 bases for V and 3 bases for J; bases not matched to a gene: 3. CDR1 SGHNT and CDR2 YYREEE come from the germline V gene (reference sequence). Here the CDR3 reads CASSSGTSVYNEQFF. The CDR3 DNA reads as TGTGCCAGCAGCTCCGGGACTAGCGTCTACAATGAGCAGTTCTTC.

V is TRBV5-6 and J is TRBJ2-7; 9 bases align to TRBD1. The CDR3 runs to 12 residues. The junction had 8 bases not matched to a gene; V was cut back by 4 bases and J by 12 bases. Germline assignment: CDR1 SGHDT and CDR2 YYEEEE. The CDR3: CASSTGQGVAYF. The CDR3 DNA reads TGTGCCAGCAGCACGGGACAGGGTGTCGCGTACTTC.

The chain joins TRBV5-6 to TRBJ2-2; D gene unclear. Germline CDR1 and CDR2: SGHDT and YYEEEE. The germline V and J ends were trimmed by 0 bases and 6 bases, with 6 bases remaining between them. CDR3 length equals 13 residues. The CDR3 DNA sequence: TGTGCCAGCAGCTTGGCCGGTCCCGGGGAGCTGTTTTTT. It encodes CASSLAGPGELFF.

V usage is TRBV6-6 and J usage is TRBJ2-3; tentatively, D is TRBD1 (6 bases). CDR3 length: 15 residues. The V end was cut by 4 bases, the J end by 6 bases, with 17 bases between. Per germline, CDR1 MNHNY and CDR2 SVGAGI (reference sequence). CDR3 protein: CASSSMRQAGDTQYF. CDR3 DNA sequence: TGTGCCAGCAGTTCTATGCGACAGGCCGGGGATACGCAGTATTTT.

CDR3 in DNA: TGTGCCAGCTCACCCAGCACAGGGTCAGAGACCCAGTACTTC. Translation gives CASSPSTGSETQYF. The chain joins TRBV18 to TRBJ2-5; D possibly corresponds to TRBD1 (6 bases). V dropped 3 bases and J dropped 4 bases, with 12 bases sitting between them. The CDR3 is made up of 14 amino acids. In germline, CDR1 is KGHSH, CDR2 LQKENI.

This chain links TRBV5-4 with TRBJ2-3, with 7 bases fitting TRBD1. After removal of 4 bases from V and 2 bases from J, the junction contained 10 bases not matched to a gene. Germline V lookup: CDR1 SGHNT, CDR2 YYREEE (reference sequence). The CDR3 consists of 16 residues. CDR3 sequence reads: CASSPRQGVITDTQYF. The CDR3 DNA reads as TGTGCCAGCAGCCCTCGACAGGGCGTGATCACAGATACGCAGTATTTT.

Here the CDR3 reads CASRRDRGLPYEQYF. The CDR3 bases are TGTGCCAGCAGACGCGACAGGGGGCTACCATACGAGCAGTACTTC. The chain has TRBV6-6 and TRBJ2-7; the match to TRBD1 covers 10 bases. The V gene's germline CDR1 is MNHNY and CDR2 SVGAGI (reference sequence). V was pared by 6 bases and J by 4 bases, with 9 bases of the junction left unmatched. CDR3 size: 15 residues.

V gene TRBV29-1 combines with J gene TRBJ1-1; TRBD1 matches 8 bases. Trimming at V came to 6 bases and at J to 6 bases, leaving 6 bases not matched to a gene. Germline-derived CDR1 and CDR2 are SQVTM and ANQGSEA. The CDR3 has 12 amino acids. In DNA form, the CDR3 reads TGCAGCGTCGACAGGGGAGGGTCTGAAGCTTTCTTT. Amino acids: CSVDRGGSEAFF.

The chain links TRBV5-8 to TRBJ1-2; D is possibly TRBD1 (5 bases). There are 13 residues in the CDR3. Germline assignment: CDR1 SGHTS and CDR2 YDEGEE. V was clipped by 2 bases and J by 4 bases, with 9 bases between them. CDR3 sequence reads: CASSFGGTYGYTF. Written as DNA, the CDR3 is TGTGCCAGCAGCTTCGGGGGGACCTATGGCTACACCTTC.

CDR3 DNA: TGTGCCAGCAGCTTACTCGGACTAGCGGGGATGGGATCTGGGGAGACCCAGTACTTC. Its protein is CASSLLGLAGMGSGETQYF. The chain couples TRBV7-2 to TRBJ2-5, with 12 nucleotides matching TRBD2. CDR3 length equals 19 residues. The junction had 15 bases not matched to a gene; V was cut back by 2 bases and J by 5 bases. The germline V gene encodes CDR1 SGHTA and CDR2 FQGNSA.